This T cell receptor beta chain is drawn from a study of human T cells and chemical hapten exposure. As for the study in general: Patch tests delivered 0.01% DPC to the upper back and were evaluated at 6 days. TCR yield per sample varied, mainly due to pooled library volumes. Study-level findings and limits: DPC sensitization left the count of TCRs above 1 in 1000 unchanged.

V dropped 3 bases and J dropped 8 bases, with 11 bases sitting between them. CDR3 length: 13 amino acids. TCRdb independently ran MiXCR on the RACE reads; one entry per CDR3 protein. This sample has a few hundred thousand distinct CDR3 sequences, with more than 4.5% found just once. Stated time point: patch test 1, 2 weeks after DPC sensitization. Sample treatment: therapeutic diphenylcyclopropenone sensitization with weekly scalp DPC. Unfractionated whole blood yielded the extracted total RNA. This clonotype was observed a few times. Antigen unknown. The sequences come from whole blood, collected in connection with sensitization to the hapten diphenylcyclopropenone (DPC). The V and J genes are TRBV12-3 or TRBV12-4 and TRBJ2-1, with D maybe TRBD2 (6 bases). The receptor comes from a woman in her 50s with alopecia areata. Some clones in this sample may be carry-over from other donors' samples. CDR3 DNA sequence: TGTGCCAGCAGTTTTCGGGCTAGCGATGAGCAGTTCTTC. It codes for CASSFRASDEQFF.